This T cell receptor beta chain was found in a study of blood T cell repertoires in COVID-19. About the study: T cells, B-cell-depleted T cells, or PBMCs provided the cDNA or gDNA that served as material.

V dropped 6 bases and J dropped 1 base, with 12 bases sitting between them. Germline CDR1 and CDR2: SNHLY and FYNNEI. The CDR3 has 14 residues. It was during active infection that Seattle patients were enrolled and then longitudinally followed. Assay used: immunoSEQ multiplex PCR; TCRdb lists only in-frame clones, some missing. Of 350,000 to 450,000 clones listed, 89% are singletons. The source material was peripheral blood. The TCR comes from a middle-aged woman with COVID-19, enrolled during active disease. V gene TRBV2 combines with J gene TRBJ1-1; D gene unclear. Written as DNA, the CDR3 is TGTGCCAGCAGGGAGATTATACGGAACACTGAAGCTTTCTTT. Protein: CASREIIRNTEAFF.